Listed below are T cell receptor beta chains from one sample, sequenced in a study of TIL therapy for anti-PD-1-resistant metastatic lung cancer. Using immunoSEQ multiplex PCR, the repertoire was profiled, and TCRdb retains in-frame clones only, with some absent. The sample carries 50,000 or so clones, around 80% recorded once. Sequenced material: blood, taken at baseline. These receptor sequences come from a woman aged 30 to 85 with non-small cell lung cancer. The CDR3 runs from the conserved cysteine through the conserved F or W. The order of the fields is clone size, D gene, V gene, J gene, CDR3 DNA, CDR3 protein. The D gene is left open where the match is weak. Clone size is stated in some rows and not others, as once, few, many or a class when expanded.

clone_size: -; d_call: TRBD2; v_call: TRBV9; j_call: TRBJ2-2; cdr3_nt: TGTGCCAGCAGCGTAGGGGGGCCCCCCCTAGCGGGACCGAACACCGGGGAGCTGTTTTTT; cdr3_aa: CASSVGGPPLAGPNTGELFF
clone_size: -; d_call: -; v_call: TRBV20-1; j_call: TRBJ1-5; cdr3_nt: TGCAGTGCCAGGCCTTGGCCCCAGCATTTT; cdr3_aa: CSARPWPQHF
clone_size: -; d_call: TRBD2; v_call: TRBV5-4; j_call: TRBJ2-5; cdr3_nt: TGTGCCAGCAGCTCCACTAGCGGGGGGGAGACCCAGTACTTC; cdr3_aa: CASSSTSGGETQYF
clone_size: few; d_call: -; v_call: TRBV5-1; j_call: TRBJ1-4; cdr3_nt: TGCGCCAGCAGCTTGGCTCTGAGGGATGAAAAACTGTTTTTT; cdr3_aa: CASSLALRDEKLFF
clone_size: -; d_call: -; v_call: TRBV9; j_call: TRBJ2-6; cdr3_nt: TGTGCCAGCAGTCTTCTCTCTGGGGCCAACGTCCTGACTTTC; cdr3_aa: CASSLLSGANVLTF
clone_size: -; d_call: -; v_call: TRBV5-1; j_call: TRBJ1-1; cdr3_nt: TGCGCCAGCAGCTTGGTCGCCGATTACACTGAAGCTTTCTTT; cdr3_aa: CASSLVADYTEAFF
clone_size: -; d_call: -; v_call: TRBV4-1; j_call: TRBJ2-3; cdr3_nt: TGCGCCAGCAGCCAAGATTCAGGACAGCGCACAGATACGCAGTATTTT; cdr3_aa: CASSQDSGQRTDTQYF
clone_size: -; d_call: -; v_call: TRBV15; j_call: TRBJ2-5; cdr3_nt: TGTGCCACCAGCAAGTCCGCTGGGGAGACCCAGTACTTC; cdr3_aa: CATSKSAGETQYF
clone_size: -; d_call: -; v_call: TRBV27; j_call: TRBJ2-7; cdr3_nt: TGTGCCAGCAGGCGGGGACCAGCCTACGAGCAGTACTTC; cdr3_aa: CASRRGPAYEQYF
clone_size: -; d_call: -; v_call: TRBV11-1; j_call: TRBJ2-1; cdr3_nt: TGTGCCAGCAGCTTAGCAGGGCTGTCCAACAATGAGCAGTTCTTC; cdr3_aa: CASSLAGLSNNEQFF
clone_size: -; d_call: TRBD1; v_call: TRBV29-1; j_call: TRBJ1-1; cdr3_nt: TGCAGCGTTGAAGCGGGACAGGGGACTGAAGCTTTCTTT; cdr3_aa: CSVEAGQGTEAFF
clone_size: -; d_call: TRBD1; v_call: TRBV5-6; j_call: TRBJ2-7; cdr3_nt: TGTGCCAGCAGCTTGCGGACAGGGCGCGCAGGGCAGTACTTC; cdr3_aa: CASSLRTGRAGQYF